Listed here are 19 T cell receptor beta chains from one sample, sequenced in a study of Graves' ophthalmopathy and Graves' hyperthyroidism. Amplified TCR beta CDR3 regions were obtained using RNA transcripts as template. The first round was an RT-PCR with HTBI primers, and the second round was a multiplex PCR. One entry per CDR3 protein results from TCRdb running MiXCR on the multiplex PCR reads. The table lists around 1,000,000 distinct CDR3 sequences, about two fifths of them singletons. The specimen sequenced was peripheral blood or thyroid tissue (not recorded which). Receptors originate from an adult man with Graves' hyperthyroidism.

Regarding this clonotype: This may arise from a read error, as a much more abundant clone is one base away. This rearrangement joins TRBV7-9 to TRBJ2-5, with D tentatively TRBD1 or TRBD2 (5 bases each). CDR1 and CDR2 from the germline V gene are SEHNR and FQNEAQ (reference sequence). V was clipped by 7 bases and J by 0 bases, with 9 bases between them. This CDR3 is built from 13 residues. CDR3 bases: TGTGCCAGCATCGAGGGGTACCAAGAGACCCAGTACTTC. This encodes CASIEGYQETQYF. Based on the CDR3 plus reference TRBV7-9 and TRBJ2-5, the full variable domain is DTGVSQNPRHKITKRGQNVTFRCDPISEHNRLYWYRQTLGQGPEFLTYFQNEAQLEKSRLLSDRFSAERPKGSFSTLEIQRTEQGDSAMYLCASIEGYQETQYFGPGTRLLVL.

At least ten counts were recorded for this clonotype. The junction differs from germline at one of its ends, possibly a read error. This chain connects TRBV10-3 to TRBJ2-6, with D possibly TRBD1 on 5 matching bases. CDR1 and CDR2 from the germline V gene are ENHRY and SYGVKD. This CDR3 is 18 amino acids long. DNA for the CDR3: TGTGCCATCAGTGATGACAGTCGCCAATCGTCTGGAGCCAACGTCCTGACTTTC. It encodes CAISDDSRQSSGANVLTF.

As for this clonotype: This sequence may be a read error, since a much larger clone differs from it by one base. The rearrangement links TRBV20-1 to TRBJ1-5, with no clear D. The CDR3 has 13 amino acids. Germline V gene lookup returns CDR1 DFQATT and CDR2 SNEGSKA (reference sequence). Trimming cost V 6 bases and J 0 bases, with 9 bases left between them. DNA for the CDR3: TGCAGTGCGGGTGGGCGTAGCAATCAGCCCCAGCATTTT. Protein: CSAGGRSNQPQHF.

Of note for this clonotype: This may be a read error, as it is one base from a much larger clone. The chain is built from TRBV9 and TRBJ2-5; D tentatively fits TRBD1 or TRBD2 (5 bases each). The CDR3 has 16 amino acids. The germline V gene encodes CDR1 SGDLS and CDR2 YYNGEE. CDR3 protein: CASSVVPRGTQEAQYF. Here the CDR3 DNA reads TGTGCCAGCAGCGTAGTGCCCCGGGGCACCCAAGAGGCCCAGTACTTC.

This clonotype was picked up many times. The rearrangement joins TRBV7-9 to TRBJ2-5; weak D call: TRBD1 (7 bases). This CDR3 spans 17 amino acids. The V end was cut by 2 bases, the J end by 4 bases, with 20 bases between. From germline, CDR1 is SEHNR and CDR2 FQNEAQ (reference sequence). The CDR3 region is CASSLPRGRGTRETQYF. CDR3 nucleotides: TGTGCCAGCAGCTTACCTAGGGGGCGGGGAACGAGAGAGACCCAGTACTTC. The entire variable domain, with the rest obtained from reference TRBV7-9 and TRBJ2-5, is as follows: DTGVSQNPRHKITKRGQNVTFRCDPISEHNRLYWYRQTLGQGPEFLTYFQNEAQLEKSRLLSDRFSAERPKGSFSTLEIQRTEQGDSAMYLCASSLPRGRGTRETQYFGPGTRLLVL.

This clonotype was detected ten times or more. The chain links TRBV5-8 to TRBJ1-2, with unresolved D. Between the trimmed V and J ends, which lost 0 bases and 8 bases, there was a span of 11 bases. CDR1 SGHTS and CDR2 YDEGEE come from the germline V gene. The CDR3 spans 13 residues. CDR3 protein: CASSLVEQSGYTF. DNA of the CDR3: TGTGCCAGCAGCTTGGTGGAACAGTCGGGCTACACCTTC.

This clonotype was counted at least ten times. This chain links TRBV7-2 with TRBJ1-5; D is ambiguous. The length of the CDR3 is 15 residues. Trimming took off 5 bases at V and 2 bases at J, with 13 bases between the two ends. Germline V gene sequence: CDR1 SGHTA, CDR2 FQGNSA. CDR3 residues: CASSPGDVGNQPQHF. The CDR3 DNA reads TGTGCCAGCAGCCCCGGGGATGTCGGCAATCAGCCCCAGCATTTT.

The V gene is TRBV25-1, the J gene TRBJ1-6; 9 positions agree with TRBD1. Germline CDR1 is MGHDK and CDR2 is SYGVNS. V gave up 5 bases and J gave up 8 bases; unmatched junction bases: 4. This CDR3 is built from 14 residues. The CDR3 coding sequence is TGTGCCAGCAGTTGGACAGGGGCAGATTCACCCCTCCACTTT. It yields the protein CASSWTGADSPLHF.

This clonotype occurred a few times. The chain recombines TRBV10-3 with TRBJ2-3; D remains unclear. This CDR3 is 14 amino acids long. V shed 7 bases and J shed 0 bases, with 11 bases lying between them. Germline V lookup: CDR1 ENHRY, CDR2 SYGVKD. CDR3 region: CAITDDGSTDTQYF. DNA for the CDR3: TGTGCCATCACCGACGACGGTAGCACAGATACGCAGTATTTT.

This clonotype was recorded at least ten times. This rearrangement joins TRBV10-3 to TRBJ1-5; 8 nucleotides align to TRBD1. After removal of 6 bases from V and 7 bases from J, the junction contained 11 bases not matched to a gene. Germline CDR1 and CDR2: ENHRY and SYGVKD. The CDR3 is made up of 15 amino acids. CDR3 protein: CAISSGQGRGQPQHF. The CDR3 DNA follows: TGTGCCATCAGCAGTGGACAGGGCAGAGGCCAGCCCCAGCATTTT.

V usage is TRBV28 and J usage is TRBJ1-5; 7 bases align to TRBD1. Germline lookup yields CDR1 MDHEN and CDR2 SYDVKM. The CDR3 runs 14 residues. Trimming cost V 3 bases and J 6 bases; bases outside gene matches: 5. CDR3 region: CASSFTGAGQPQHF. The CDR3 bases are TGTGCCAGCAGTTTCACAGGGGCTGGTCAGCCCCAGCATTTT.

Many counts were recorded for this clonotype. The gene calls are TRBV9 and TRBJ1-2; possible D gene TRBD1, 5 bases. Trimming shortened V by 0 bases and J by 7 bases, and 10 bases separated the two germline ends. Looked up from germline, CDR1 is SGDLS and CDR2 is YYNGEE. The CDR3 is made up of 13 amino acids. CDR3 sequence (DNA): TGTGCCAGCAGCGTAGGCCAGGGAAGTGGCTACACCTTC. Translating it yields CASSVGQGSGYTF.

This clonotype was seen ten or more times. The rearrangement uses TRBV2 and TRBJ1-1; TRBD1 might be the D (6 bases). Germline V CDR1 and CDR2: SNHLY, FYNNEI. The CDR3 runs 18 residues. V lost 1 base and J lost 0, with 18 bases in between. Here the CDR3 DNA reads TGTGCCAGCAGTGAAGTAGGCACAGGGAATCCCATGAACACTGAAGCTTTCTTT. It yields the protein CASSEVGTGNPMNTEAFF.

As for this clonotype: A much larger clone lies a single base off, so this may be a read error. V gene TRBV10-3 combines with J gene TRBJ2-5, with D uncertain. This CDR3 comprises 13 residues. Germline V CDR1 and CDR2: ENHRY, SYGVKD. The V gene lost 6 bases and the J gene lost 4 bases, with 12 bases spanning the gap. The CDR3 reads CAISPGPTETQYF. Here the CDR3 DNA reads TGTGCCATCAGCCCCGGACCTACAGAGACCCAGTACTTC.

This clonotype was observed many times. The chain employs TRBV11-2 and TRBJ1-1; no definite D call. The CDR3 runs to 14 residues. CDR1 is SGHAT, CDR2 FQNNGV, per germline. The V end lost 6 bases, the J end lost 2 bases, and 13 bases lay between the germline ends. The CDR3 here is CASSLKLINTEAFF. CDR3 nucleotide sequence: TGTGCCAGCAGTCTTAAGCTTATAAACACTGAAGCTTTCTTT.

This clonotype was counted a single time. The V and J genes are TRBV7-3 and TRBJ1-2; possibly TRBD1 for D (6 bases). V was clipped by 5 bases and J by 7 bases, with 11 bases between them. The CDR3 is 12 amino acids. The germline V gene encodes CDR1 SGHTA and CDR2 FQGTGA. As DNA, the CDR3 is TGTGCCAGCAGCAGGGGGGAATCTGGCTACACCTTC. Its protein product is CASSRGESGYTF.

This clonotype occurred many times. The chain couples TRBV20-1 to TRBJ1-1; 7 positions match TRBD1. CDR3 length: 13 amino acids. V shed 4 bases, J shed 3 bases, and the junction held 5 bases outside the gene matches. Germline CDR1 reads DFQATT; CDR2 reads SNEGSKA (reference sequence). The CDR3: CSATGGWDTEAFF. The DNA for the CDR3 is TGCAGTGCTACAGGGGGGTGGGACACTGAAGCTTTCTTT.

This clonotype was detected a few times. The rearrangement joins TRBV12-3 or TRBV12-4 to TRBJ2-7; D ambiguous. Trimming removed 11 bases from V and 0 bases from J, with 17 bases in between. This CDR3 has 14 amino acids. The CDR3 nucleotides read TGTGCCTGGAGTGGCCAGGTGAGCTCCTACGAGCAGTACTTC. Residues: CAWSGQVSSYEQYF.

This clonotype has a count of ten or more. The V and J genes are TRBV10-3 and TRBJ2-7, with D maybe TRBD1 (6 bases). The V and J ends lost 0 bases and 0 bases respectively, with 12 bases between them. Germline V lookup: CDR1 ENHRY, CDR2 SYGVKD. The length of the CDR3 is 16 residues. The chain's CDR3 is CAISESGQGSSYEQYF. The DNA of the CDR3 is TGTGCCATCAGTGAGTCAGGTCAGGGGAGCTCCTACGAGCAGTACTTC.